The 10 T cell receptor beta chains listed next were all sequenced from one sample in a study of a mutant IDH1 vaccine in newly diagnosed glioma. The antigens these receptors bind are not known. The repertoire was sequenced with immunoSEQ multiplex PCR; TCRdb's copy has only in-frame clones and lacks some. The data contain tens of thousands of clones, 79% of them singletons. Time point given: week 11, during vaccination. Each dose of the vaccine consisted of 300 ug of mutant IDH1 20-mer peptide, with topical imiquimod. This sample comprised PBMCs, obtained from a glioma patient whose treatment included an IDH1 peptide vaccine. Source of these receptors: a man aged 35-49 years with glioma.

The chain links TRBV4-3 to TRBJ2-3; D is unresolved. Germline V gene lookup returns CDR1 LGHNA and CDR2 YSLEER. V shed 0 bases and J shed 0 bases, with 10 bases lying between them. The CDR3 totals 16 residues. CDR3 residues: CASSQDRLTSTDTQYF. The CDR3 nucleotides read TGCGCCAGCAGCCAAGATCGACTGACTAGCACAGATACGCAGTATTTT.

This chain connects TRBV6-1 to TRBJ2-7; TRBD2 matches 7 bases. V lost 6 bases to trimming and J lost 6 bases; unmatched junction nucleotides: 8. The CDR3 extends over 13 amino acids. CDR1 and CDR2 from the germline V gene are MNHNS and SASEGT. CDR3 nucleotides: TGTGCCAGCAGATATCAGGGAGGGGTCGAGCAGTACTTC. Its translation is CASRYQGGVEQYF.

The rearrangement links TRBV11-2 to TRBJ2-3; a weak D match, TRBD1 (5 bases). The CDR3 consists of 15 residues. Trimming removed 1 base from V and 4 bases from J, with 12 bases in between. The germline gives CDR1 SGHAT, CDR2 FQNNGV. CDR3 DNA: TGTGCCAGCAGCTTAGGTGGGGCTAGGCCAGATACGCAGTATTTT. It translates to CASSLGGARPDTQYF.

This chain joins TRBV19 and TRBJ2-7; 10 bases match TRBD1. CDR3 length equals 15 residues. Germline V gene sequence: CDR1 LNHDA, CDR2 SQIVND (reference sequence). The V and J ends lost 4 bases and 2 bases, in that order; junction bases with no gene match: 5. CDR3 sequence reads: CASSTPGQGTYEQYF. For the CDR3, the DNA is TGTGCCAGTAGTACGCCGGGACAGGGGACCTACGAGCAGTACTTC.

The chain joins TRBV6-1 to TRBJ2-5, with 10 nucleotides matching TRBD1. This CDR3 spans 15 amino acids. The V gene end was trimmed by 8 bases and the J gene end by 2 bases; junction bases not matched to a gene: 8. Germline V CDR1 and CDR2: MNHNS, SASEGT. The CDR3 region is CASRRDRGIQETQYF. The CDR3 bases are TGTGCCAGCCGCCGGGACAGGGGAATTCAAGAGACCCAGTACTTC.

The chain employs TRBV5-8 and TRBJ2-1, with 12 positions matching TRBD1. Trimming removed 1 base from V and 12 bases from J; junction bases left unmatched: 5. The CDR3 has 14 residues. Germline CDR1 reads SGHTS; CDR2 reads YDEGEE. CDR3 sequence (DNA): TGTGCCAGCAGCTTGATGGGACAGGGGGCTTGGCAGTTCTTC. Translated: CASSLMGQGAWQFF.

This chain connects TRBV6-5 to TRBJ1-1, with TRBD1 identical over 7 bases. The CDR3 is 13 residues long. Germline V CDR1 and CDR2: MNHEY, SVGAGI. Unmatched junction bases numbered 8, after V lost 7 bases and J lost 6 bases. The DNA of the CDR3 is TGTGCCAGCACAATAAGAGGGGGCCCTGAAGCTTTCTTT. This translates into CASTIRGGPEAFF.

This sequence joins TRBV5-5 and TRBJ2-5; no clear D. Germline CDR1 reads SGHKS; CDR2 reads YYEKEE (reference sequence). The CDR3 has 16 amino acids. Trimming removed 0 bases at V and 2 bases at J, with 14 bases between. CDR3 in amino acids: CASSLERFMDQETQYF. The DNA of the CDR3 is TGTGCCAGCAGCTTGGAACGGTTTATGGATCAAGAGACCCAGTACTTC. The variable domain in full, with the rest retrieved from reference TRBV5-5 and TRBJ2-5, is DAGVTQSPTHLIKTRGQQVTLRCSPISGHKSVSWYQQVLGQGPQFIFQYYEKEERGRGNFPDRFSARQFPNYSSELNVNALLLGDSALYLCASSLERFMDQETQYFGPGTRLLVL.

The J gene is TRBJ2-7, the V gene TRBV11-3; D is perhaps TRBD1 (6 bases). The V gene lost 5 bases and the J gene lost 2 bases, with 13 bases spanning the gap. Germline V gene sequence: CDR1 SGHNT, CDR2 YENEEA. The CDR3 is made up of 14 amino acids. This chain's CDR3 is CASSARDNAYEQYV. Written as DNA, the CDR3 is TGTGCCAGCAGCGCCCGGGACAACGCCTACGAGCAGTACGTC.

J is TRBJ1-5 and V is TRBV29-1; TRBD1 matches at 7 bases. Germline V gene lookup returns CDR1 SQVTM and CDR2 ANQGSEA. The CDR3 runs to 13 residues. J gave up 3 bases and V 6 bases, and 5 bases lay outside the gene matches. CDR3 protein: CSVGQAINQPQHF. The DNA of the CDR3 is TGCAGCGTCGGACAGGCCATCAATCAGCCCCAGCATTTT.